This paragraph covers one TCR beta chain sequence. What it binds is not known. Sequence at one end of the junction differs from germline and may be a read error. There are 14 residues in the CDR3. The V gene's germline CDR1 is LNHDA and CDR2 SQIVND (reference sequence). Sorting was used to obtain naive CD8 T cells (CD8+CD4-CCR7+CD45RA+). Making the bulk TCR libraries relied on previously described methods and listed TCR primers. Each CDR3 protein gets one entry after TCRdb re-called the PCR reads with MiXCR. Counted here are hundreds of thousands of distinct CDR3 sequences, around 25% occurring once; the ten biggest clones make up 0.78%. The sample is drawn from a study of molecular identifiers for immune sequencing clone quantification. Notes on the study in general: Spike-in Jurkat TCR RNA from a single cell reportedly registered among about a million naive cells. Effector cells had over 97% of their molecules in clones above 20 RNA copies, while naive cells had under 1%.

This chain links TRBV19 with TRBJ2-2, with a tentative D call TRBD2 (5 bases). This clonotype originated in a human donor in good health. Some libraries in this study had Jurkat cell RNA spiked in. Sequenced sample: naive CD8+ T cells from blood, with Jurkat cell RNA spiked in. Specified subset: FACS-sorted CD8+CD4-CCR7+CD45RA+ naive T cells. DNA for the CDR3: TGTGCCAGTAGTATGACCTCCGGCACCGGGGTGCTGTTTTTT. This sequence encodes CASSMTSGTGVLFF.